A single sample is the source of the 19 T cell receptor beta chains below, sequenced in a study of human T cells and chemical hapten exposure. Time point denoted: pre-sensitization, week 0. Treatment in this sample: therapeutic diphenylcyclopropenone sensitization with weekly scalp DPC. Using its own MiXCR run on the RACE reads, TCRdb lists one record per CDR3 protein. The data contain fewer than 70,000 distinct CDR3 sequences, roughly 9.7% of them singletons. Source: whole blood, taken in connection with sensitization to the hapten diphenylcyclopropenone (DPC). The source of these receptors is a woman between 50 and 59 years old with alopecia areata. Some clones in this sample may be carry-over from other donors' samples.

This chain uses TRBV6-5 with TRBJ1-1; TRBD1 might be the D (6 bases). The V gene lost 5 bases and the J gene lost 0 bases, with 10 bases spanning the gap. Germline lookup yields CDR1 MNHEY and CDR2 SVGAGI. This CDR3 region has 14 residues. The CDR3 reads CASSGQLLNTEAFF. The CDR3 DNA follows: TGTGCCAGCAGTGGACAGCTGTTGAACACTGAAGCTTTCTTT.

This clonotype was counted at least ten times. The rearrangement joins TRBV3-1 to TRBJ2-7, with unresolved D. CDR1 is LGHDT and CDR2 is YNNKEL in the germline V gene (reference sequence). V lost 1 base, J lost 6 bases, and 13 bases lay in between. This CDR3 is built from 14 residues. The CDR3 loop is CASSQVGLSGEQYF. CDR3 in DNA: TGTGCCAGCAGCCAAGTGGGCCTCTCCGGCGAGCAGTACTTC.

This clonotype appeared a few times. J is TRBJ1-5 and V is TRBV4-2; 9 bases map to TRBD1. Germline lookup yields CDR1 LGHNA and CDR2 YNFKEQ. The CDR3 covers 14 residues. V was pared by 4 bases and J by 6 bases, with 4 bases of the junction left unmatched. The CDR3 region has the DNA TGTGCCAGCAGCCCGACAGGGGGAACTCAGCCCCAGCATTTT. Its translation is CASSPTGGTQPQHF.

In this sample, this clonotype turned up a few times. DNA for the CDR3: TGTGCCAGCAGACCCGCCCGGGACACAAGCTCCTACGAGCAGTACTTC. As protein: CASRPARDTSSYEQYF. This chain links TRBV6-6 with TRBJ2-7; possible D gene TRBD1, 6 bases. The V and J ends lost 6 bases and 0 bases respectively, with 18 bases between them. The CDR3 consists of 16 residues. CDR1 is MNHNY, CDR2 SVGAGI, per germline (reference sequence).

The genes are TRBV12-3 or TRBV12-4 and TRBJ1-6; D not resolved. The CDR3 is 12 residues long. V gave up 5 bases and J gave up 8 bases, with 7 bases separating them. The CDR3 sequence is CASSPPYSPLHF. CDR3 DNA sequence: TGTGCCAGCAGTCCTCCTTATTCACCCCTCCACTTT.

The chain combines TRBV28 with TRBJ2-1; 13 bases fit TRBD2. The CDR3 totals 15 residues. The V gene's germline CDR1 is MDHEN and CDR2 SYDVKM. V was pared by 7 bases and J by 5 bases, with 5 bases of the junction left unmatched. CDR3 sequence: CASKSGTSGNNEQFF. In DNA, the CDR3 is TGTGCCAGCAAATCCGGGACTAGCGGGAACAATGAGCAGTTCTTC.

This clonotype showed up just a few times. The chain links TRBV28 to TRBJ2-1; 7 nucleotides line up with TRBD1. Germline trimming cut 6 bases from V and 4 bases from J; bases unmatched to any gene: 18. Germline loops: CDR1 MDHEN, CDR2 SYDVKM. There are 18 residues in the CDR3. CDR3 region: CASSSVLGGDDPYNEQFF. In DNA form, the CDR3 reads TGTGCCAGCAGCTCCGTCCTAGGGGGCGACGACCCGTACAATGAGCAGTTCTTC.

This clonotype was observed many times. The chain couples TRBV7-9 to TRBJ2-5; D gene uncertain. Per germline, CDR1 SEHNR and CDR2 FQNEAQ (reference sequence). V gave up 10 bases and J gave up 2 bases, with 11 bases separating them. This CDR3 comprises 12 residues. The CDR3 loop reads CATRWAQETQYF. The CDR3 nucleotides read TGTGCCACCCGGTGGGCGCAAGAGACCCAGTACTTC.

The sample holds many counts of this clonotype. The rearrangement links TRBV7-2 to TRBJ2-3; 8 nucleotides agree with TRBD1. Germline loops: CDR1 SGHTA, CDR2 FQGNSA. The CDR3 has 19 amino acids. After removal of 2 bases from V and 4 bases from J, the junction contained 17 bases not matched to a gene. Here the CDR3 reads CASSLYIGQGLGDSDTQYF. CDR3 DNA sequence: TGTGCCAGCAGCTTATACATCGGACAGGGACTGGGGGACTCAGATACGCAGTATTTT.

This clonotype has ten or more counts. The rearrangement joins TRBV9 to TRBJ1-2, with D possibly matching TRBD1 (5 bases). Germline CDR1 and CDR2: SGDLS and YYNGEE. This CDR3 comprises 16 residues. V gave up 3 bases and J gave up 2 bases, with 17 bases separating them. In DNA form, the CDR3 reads TGTGCCAGCAGCGCCCAACCAGGGAATTCGAACTATGGCTACACCTTC. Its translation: CASSAQPGNSNYGYTF.

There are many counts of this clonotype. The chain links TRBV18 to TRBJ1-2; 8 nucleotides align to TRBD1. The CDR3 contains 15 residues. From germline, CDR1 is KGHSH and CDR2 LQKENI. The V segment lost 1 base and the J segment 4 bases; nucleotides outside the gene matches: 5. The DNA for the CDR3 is TGTGCCAGCTCACCACAGACCACAGGGGGCTATGGCTACACCTTC. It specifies CASSPQTTGGYGYTF.

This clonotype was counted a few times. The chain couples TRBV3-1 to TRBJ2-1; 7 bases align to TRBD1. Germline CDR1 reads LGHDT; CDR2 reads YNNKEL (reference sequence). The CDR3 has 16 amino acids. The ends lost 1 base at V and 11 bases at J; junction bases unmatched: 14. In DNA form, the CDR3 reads TGTGCCAGCAGCCAAGTAGAGACAGGGACGTCCGAGAAGCAGTTCTTC. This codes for CASSQVETGTSEKQFF.

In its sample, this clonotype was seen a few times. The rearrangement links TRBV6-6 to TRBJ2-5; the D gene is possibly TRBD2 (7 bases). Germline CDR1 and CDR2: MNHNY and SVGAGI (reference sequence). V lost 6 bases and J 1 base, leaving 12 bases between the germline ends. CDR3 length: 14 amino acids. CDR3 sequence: CASRQGLSQETQYF. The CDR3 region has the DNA TGTGCCAGCAGACAGGGACTATCCCAAGAGACCCAGTACTTC.

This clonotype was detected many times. The CDR3 spells CASTPDRGRSSNQPQHF. The CDR3 nucleotides read TGTGCCAGCACCCCGGACAGGGGTAGATCATCAAATCAGCCCCAGCATTTT. J is TRBJ1-5 and V is TRBV6-2 or TRBV6-3, with TRBD1 identical over 9 bases. V shed 7 bases, J shed 4 bases, and the junction held 14 bases outside the gene matches. Germline CDR1 and CDR2: MNHEY and SVGEGT. This CDR3 contains 17 residues.

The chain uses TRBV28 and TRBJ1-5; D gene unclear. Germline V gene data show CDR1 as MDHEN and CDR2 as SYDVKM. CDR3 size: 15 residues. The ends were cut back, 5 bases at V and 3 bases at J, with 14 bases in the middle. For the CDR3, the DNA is TGTGCCAGCAGTCTCCTCCGGACGGTCAATCAGCCCCAGCATTTT. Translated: CASSLLRTVNQPQHF.

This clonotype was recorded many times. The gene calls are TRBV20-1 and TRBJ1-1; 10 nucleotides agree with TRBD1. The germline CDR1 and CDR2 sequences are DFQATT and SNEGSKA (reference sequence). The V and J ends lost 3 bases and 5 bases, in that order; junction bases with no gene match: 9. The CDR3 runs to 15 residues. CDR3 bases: TGCAGTGCTAGGCCCAAGACAGGGGGCTGGACTGAAGCTTTCTTT. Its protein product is CSARPKTGGWTEAFF.

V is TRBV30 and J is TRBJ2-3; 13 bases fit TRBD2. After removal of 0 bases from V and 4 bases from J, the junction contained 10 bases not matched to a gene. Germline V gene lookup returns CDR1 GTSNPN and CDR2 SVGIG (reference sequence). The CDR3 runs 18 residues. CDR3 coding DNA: TGTGCCTGGAGTGTAGTCCGGACTAGCGGGAGTGTCGCAGATACGCAGTATTTT. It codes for CAWSVVRTSGSVADTQYF.

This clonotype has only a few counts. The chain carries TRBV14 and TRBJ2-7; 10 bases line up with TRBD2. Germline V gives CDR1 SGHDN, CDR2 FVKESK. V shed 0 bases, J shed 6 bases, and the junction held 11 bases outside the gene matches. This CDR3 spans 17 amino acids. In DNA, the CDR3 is TGTGCCAGCAGCCAAGAAAGGCTGCTAGCGGGAGCTAGCGAGCAGTACTTC. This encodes CASSQERLLAGASEQYF.

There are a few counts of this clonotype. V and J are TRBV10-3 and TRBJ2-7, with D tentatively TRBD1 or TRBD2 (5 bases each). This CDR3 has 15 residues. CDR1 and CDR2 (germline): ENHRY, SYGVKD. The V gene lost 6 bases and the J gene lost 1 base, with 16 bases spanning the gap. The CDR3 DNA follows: TGTGCCATCAGCCGGGGCGGGTTAGCTTCCTACGAGCAGTACTTC. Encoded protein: CAISRGGLASYEQYF.